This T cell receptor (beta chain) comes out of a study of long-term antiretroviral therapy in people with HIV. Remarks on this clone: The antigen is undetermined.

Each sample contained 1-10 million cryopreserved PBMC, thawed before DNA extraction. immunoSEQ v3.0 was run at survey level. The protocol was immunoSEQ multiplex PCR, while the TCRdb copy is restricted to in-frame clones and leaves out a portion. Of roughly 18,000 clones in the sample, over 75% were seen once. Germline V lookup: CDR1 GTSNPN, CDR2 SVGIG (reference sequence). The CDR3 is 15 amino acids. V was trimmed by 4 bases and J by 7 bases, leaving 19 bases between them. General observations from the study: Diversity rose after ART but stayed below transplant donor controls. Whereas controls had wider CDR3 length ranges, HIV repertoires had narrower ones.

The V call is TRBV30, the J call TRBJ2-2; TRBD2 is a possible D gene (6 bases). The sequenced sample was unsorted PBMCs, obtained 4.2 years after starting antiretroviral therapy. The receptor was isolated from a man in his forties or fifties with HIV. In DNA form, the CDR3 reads TGTGCCTGGAAGGACATCGCGGGGAGTTACGGGGAGCTGTTTTTT. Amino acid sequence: CAWKDIAGSYGELFF.